The clone carrying this T cell receptor (beta chain) showed up just a few times. The data were obtained in a study of blood T cells in healthy people across ages. Then a second PCR, running roughly 7 to 11 cycles, was carried out with a sample-barcoded 5' primer and a J-beta primer mix. TCRdb used MiXCR to reprocess the 5' RACE reads, holding one entry per CDR3 protein. The sample records about 580,000 distinct CDR3 sequences, about 45% being singletons. V was pared by 2 bases and J by 0 bases, with 6 bases of the junction left unmatched. The CDR3 spans 16 residues. Germline CDR1 SGDLS, CDR2 YYNGEE. The gene calls are TRBV9 and TRBJ2-3, with 7 bases matching TRBD1. Sequencing input: blood. This clonotype originated in an elderly man in good health. CDR3 amino acids: CASSVEGGFSTDTQYF. The CDR3 nucleotides are TGTGCCAGCAGCGTGGAAGGGGGCTTTAGCACAGATACGCAGTATTTT.